The 25 T cell receptor beta chains in this list originate from one sample, sequenced in a study of T cells in Graves' hyperthyroidism and ophthalmopathy. Researchers took RNA transcripts and amplified the TCR beta CDR3 regions from them. The primer set for the first-round RT-PCR of the TCR CDR3 was HTBI. Each CDR3 protein is one row after TCRdb ran MiXCR on the multiplex PCR reads. In the table there are 400,000 to 500,000 distinct CDR3 sequences, about 15% of which are singletons. Material for sequencing was blood. The receptor set was obtained from a man aged 18 to 30 with Graves' ophthalmopathy.

There are a few counts of this clonotype. This chain links TRBV5-6 with TRBJ1-2; D perhaps matches TRBD1 (6 bases). The CDR3 sequence is 14 residues long. Trimming cost V 2 bases and J 4 bases, with 12 bases left between them. Germline loops: CDR1 SGHDT, CDR2 YYEEEE. As DNA, the CDR3 is TGTGCCAGCAGCTTTTCAGGGGTCCTCTATGGCTACACCTTC. Its protein product is CASSFSGVLYGYTF.

This clonotype appeared once. The junction and the germline gene differ at one end; a read error may be behind it. The chain recombines TRBV27 with TRBJ2-5, with a weak D call TRBD2 (5 bases). Looked up from germline, CDR1 is MNHEY and CDR2 is SMNVEV (reference sequence). The CDR3 extends over 13 amino acids. The CDR3 sequence is CASNLTRTETQYF. The DNA for the CDR3 is TGTGCCAGCAATTTAACTAGAACAGAGACCCAGTACTTC.

There are many counts of this clonotype. The genes are TRBV30 and TRBJ2-1; the match to TRBD2 covers 9 bases. Germline values: CDR1 GTSNPN, CDR2 SVGIG (reference sequence). Trimming removed 4 bases from V and 7 bases from J; junction bases left unmatched: 8. The CDR3 is 14 residues long. The CDR3 sequence is CAWTPSGDSNEQFF. For the CDR3, the DNA is TGTGCCTGGACGCCTAGCGGGGATTCGAATGAGCAGTTCTTC.

The chain recombines TRBV4-1 with TRBJ1-1; a possible D gene is TRBD1 (5 bases). The CDR3 extends over 16 amino acids. With 1 base removed from V and 3 bases from J, the gap between germline ends came to 15 bases. Germline V lookup: CDR1 MGHRA, CDR2 YSYEKL. This CDR3 is CASSQVGRARDTEAFF. The CDR3 coding sequence is TGCGCCAGCAGCCAAGTGGGCAGGGCGAGGGACACTGAAGCTTTCTTT.

This clonotype was counted at least ten times. The CDR3 bases are TGTGCCAGCAGCAGCACCGGGACTGCGAACACCGGGGAGCTGTTTTTT. Translating it yields CASSSTGTANTGELFF. The V call is TRBV7-2, the J call TRBJ2-2, with D perhaps TRBD2 (6 bases). The CDR3 is 16 residues long. CDR1 SGHTA and CDR2 FQGNSA come from the germline V gene. V lost 5 bases and J 0 bases, leaving 13 bases between the germline ends.

J is TRBJ2-5 and V is TRBV20-1; D might be TRBD1 or TRBD2, each matching 6 bases. V lost 0 bases and J 1 base, leaving 12 bases between the germline ends. Germline loops: CDR1 DFQATT, CDR2 SNEGSKA (reference sequence). The CDR3 sequence is 15 residues long. In DNA form, the CDR3 reads TGCAGTGCTAGAGATCCTCGGGGGCCCCAAGAGACCCAGTACTTC. Translation gives CSARDPRGPQETQYF.

The chain links TRBV20-1 to TRBJ2-7, with D possibly being TRBD1 (6 bases). Germline CDR1 reads DFQATT; CDR2 reads SNEGSKA (reference sequence). V was cut by 1 base and J by 0 bases, with 13 bases left in between. The CDR3 is 15 amino acids. CDR3 coding DNA: TGCAGTGCTAGAGCCCCCGGGGACATCTCCTACGAGCAGTACTTC. Translated: CSARAPGDISYEQYF.

This clonotype occurred many times. The DNA of the CDR3 is TGTGCCAGCAGTGAAGGGATTCAGCCCCAGCATTTT. Encoded protein: CASSEGIQPQHF. The chain uses TRBV6-1 and TRBJ1-5; D remains ambiguous. V was cut by 1 base and J by 6 bases, with 4 bases left in between. The CDR3 contains 12 residues. Germline V gene sequence: CDR1 MNHNS, CDR2 SASEGT.

The chain uses TRBV5-5 and TRBJ2-1; TRBD1 matches 12 bases. Trimming cost V 6 bases and J 6 bases; bases outside gene matches: 7. The germline V gene has CDR1 SGHKS and CDR2 YYEKEE (reference sequence). This CDR3 comprises 15 residues. CDR3 sequence: CASNIRDRGLNEQFF. In nucleotides, the CDR3 is TGTGCCAGCAATATCCGGGACAGGGGGCTCAATGAGCAGTTCTTC.

Comments on this clonotype: Compared with germline, one end of the junction differs, possibly owing to a read error. The chain is built from TRBV18 and TRBJ2-3, with a weak D call TRBD2 (6 bases). Germline V CDR1 and CDR2: KGHSH, LQKENI. The CDR3 length is 16 residues. CDR3 loop: CASTPREDASTDTQYF. The CDR3 nucleotides are TGTGCCAGCACACCAAGGGAGGACGCTAGCACAGATACGCAGTATTTT.

About this clonotype itself: Germline and junction disagree at one end, which may indicate a read error. The V and J genes are TRBV19 and TRBJ2-6; the D gene is possibly TRBD1 (7 bases). This CDR3 region has 14 residues. CDR1 and CDR2 (germline): LNHDA, SQIVND (reference sequence). The CDR3 loop is CASSIDREVNVLTF. Here the CDR3 DNA reads TGTGCCAGCAGTATCGACAGGGAGGTCAACGTCCTGACTTTC. The complete variable domain, with remaining parts taken from reference TRBV19 and TRBJ2-6, reads DGGITQSPKYLFRKEGQNVTLSCEQNLNHDAMYWYRQDPGQGLRLIYYSQIVNDFQKGDIAEGYSVSREKKESFPLTVTSAQKNPTAFYLCASSIDREVNVLTFGAGSRLTVL.

This clonotype has a count of ten or more. The V and J genes are TRBV5-1 and TRBJ1-6, with no clear D. V lost 0 bases and J 6 bases, leaving 10 bases between the germline ends. CDR3 length: 15 amino acids. Germline CDR1 SGHRS, CDR2 YFSETQ. CDR3 coding DNA: TGCGCCAGCAGCTTGGGACCAGATTCTAATTCACCCCTCCACTTT. Its protein is CASSLGPDSNSPLHF.

This sequence joins TRBV6-1 and TRBJ1-6; 9 bases align to TRBD1. Germline V CDR1 and CDR2: MNHNS, SASEGT. V was pared by 7 bases and J by 9 bases, with 7 bases of the junction left unmatched. The CDR3 length is 14 residues. The CDR3 nucleotides are TGTGCCAGCACAGCCGGGACAGGGACTTCACCCCTCCACTTT. Protein sequence: CASTAGTGTSPLHF.

This clonotype was seen more than once but under ten times. The CDR3 sequence is CASSPGTGRTWELFF. For the CDR3, the DNA is TGTGCCAGCAGCCCAGGGACAGGGCGGACCTGGGAGCTGTTTTTT. The rearrangement uses TRBV11-2 and TRBJ2-2, with 9 bases matching TRBD1. Unmatched junction bases numbered 10, after V lost 5 bases and J lost 9 bases. Germline V gives CDR1 SGHAT, CDR2 FQNNGV. This CDR3 has 15 residues.

This clonotype was picked up many times. The chain joins TRBV11-2 to TRBJ1-4; D unclear. This CDR3 has 14 amino acids. CDR1 and CDR2 from the germline V gene are SGHAT and FQNNGV. V was trimmed by 5 bases and J by 4 bases, leaving 11 bases between them. The CDR3 DNA reads TGTGCCAGCAGCCCCGGACGGCTTAATGAAAAACTGTTTTTT. Protein: CASSPGRLNEKLFF.

At least ten counts were recorded for this clonotype. The chain employs TRBV11-2 and TRBJ1-2; the match to TRBD1 covers 10 bases. The V gene end was trimmed by 3 bases and the J gene end by 8 bases; junction bases not matched to a gene: 9. CDR1 is SGHAT, CDR2 FQNNGV, per germline. The CDR3 is 15 amino acids. The CDR3 DNA sequence: TGTGCCAGCAGCTTGGAGGGGACAGGGGCCCTCGGCTACACCTTC. This translates into CASSLEGTGALGYTF.

This clonotype was counted many times. The rearrangement uses TRBV19 and TRBJ2-5; D unresolved. Germline V gene lookup returns CDR1 LNHDA and CDR2 SQIVND (reference sequence). This CDR3 is 15 amino acids long. The V end lost 5 bases, the J end lost 2 bases, and 15 bases lay between the germline ends. CDR3 in amino acids: CASSPNGLPQETQYF. Written as DNA, the CDR3 is TGTGCCAGTAGTCCGAACGGGCTACCACAAGAGACCCAGTACTTC.

This clonotype was observed at least ten times. V and J are TRBV7-2 and TRBJ2-1, with 13 bases that match TRBD2. This CDR3 has 15 amino acids. Germline V gene lookup returns CDR1 SGHTA and CDR2 FQGNSA. J gave up 5 bases and V 5 bases, and 3 bases lay outside the gene matches. This CDR3 is CASSRLAGGNNEQFF. The CDR3 nucleotides are TGTGCCAGCAGCCGACTAGCGGGGGGAAACAATGAGCAGTTCTTC.

The J gene is TRBJ2-2, the V gene TRBV27, with TRBD2 identical over 9 bases. After removal of 2 bases from V and 6 bases from J, the junction contained 7 bases not matched to a gene. This CDR3 spans 16 amino acids. Germline assignment: CDR1 MNHEY and CDR2 SMNVEV (reference sequence). CDR3 amino acids: CASSLKAGGLSGELFF. The CDR3 DNA is TGTGCCAGCAGTTTAAAGGCGGGGGGGCTTTCCGGGGAGCTGTTTTTT.

This clonotype was detected ten times or more. The chain carries TRBV27 and TRBJ2-1, with TRBD2 identical over 15 bases. V was pared by 5 bases and J by 10 bases, with 9 bases of the junction left unmatched. The CDR3 runs 16 residues. The V gene's germline CDR1 is MNHEY and CDR2 SMNVEV (reference sequence). As DNA, the CDR3 is TGTGCCAGCAGTCTGGGACTAGCGGGGGGAATGTACGAGCAGTTCTTC. Translating gives CASSLGLAGGMYEQFF.

J is TRBJ1-4 and V is TRBV4-1; 9 bases are shared with TRBD1. The CDR3 has 15 amino acids. Trimming at V came to 3 bases and at J to 8 bases, leaving 7 bases not matched to a gene. CDR1 and CDR2 (germline): MGHRA, YSYEKL. CDR3 in DNA: TGCGCCAGCAGCCACTTCACAGGGGGCGGAGAAAAACTGTTTTTT. It encodes CASSHFTGGGEKLFF.

This clonotype was detected many times. J is TRBJ2-3 and V is TRBV6-1; D gene unclear. Germline loops: CDR1 MNHNS, CDR2 SASEGT. This CDR3 contains 15 residues. V lost 0 bases and J lost 2, with 9 bases in between. DNA of the CDR3: TGTGCCAGCAGTGAAGCTTTGGGTTTCACAGATACGCAGTATTTT. This gives the protein CASSEALGFTDTQYF.

This clonotype was detected only a few times. The chain combines TRBV4-2 with TRBJ2-3, with 9 bases fitting TRBD2. CDR1 is LGHNA, CDR2 YNFKEQ, per germline. This CDR3 contains 15 residues. V was clipped by 4 bases and J by 5 bases; unmatched bases: 7. In DNA form, the CDR3 reads TGTGCCAGCAGCCCGCGGGGGGGCGGCCGAGATACGCAGTATTTT. The encoded protein is CASSPRGGGRDTQYF.

The chain uses TRBV3-1 and TRBJ1-2; D remains unclear. The V and J ends lost 4 bases and 2 bases respectively, with 29 bases between them. Per germline, CDR1 LGHDT and CDR2 YNNKEL (reference sequence). The length of the CDR3 is 20 residues. CDR3 nucleotides: TGTGCCAGCAGCCGATACAGTTCCCGGAATACCAGGAGATTAAACTATGGCTACACCTTC. Its translation: CASSRYSSRNTRRLNYGYTF.

This clonotype was observed a few times. The gene calls are TRBV28 and TRBJ1-5; D possibly corresponds to TRBD1 (5 bases). The V and J ends lost 3 bases and 7 bases respectively, with 10 bases between them. Looked up from germline, CDR1 is MDHEN and CDR2 is SYDVKM. The CDR3 loop spans 13 amino acids. The DNA for the CDR3 is TGTGCCAGCAGTTTTAGAGGGGTGCAGCCCCAGCATTTT. This gives the protein CASSFRGVQPQHF.